Below, 25 T cell receptor beta chains from the same sample are listed, as sequenced in a study of CD8+ T cells in alopecia areata (dated by TCRdb to the late 2010s). Library preparation used the immunoSEQ multiplex PCR assay. RNA was extracted from all samples and reverse transcribed into cDNA as template for TCR sequencing. This is the immuneACCESS table as TCRdb keeps it, with only in-frame sequences that have V and J called. A part of the clones is gone; compared with another copy, unresolved V genes explain less than half, and the rest is unexplained. This sample gives about 97,000 clones in total; 41% of them show up just once. 1% to 1.5% of the sample goes to the ten largest clones. The sample comprised CD4+ T cells sorted from blood. Receptor source: a human donor with alopecia areata.

The chain has TRBV19 and TRBJ2-1, with D hard to call. The ends were cut back, 3 bases at V and 12 bases at J, with 18 bases in the middle. CDR1 is LNHDA and CDR2 is SQIVND in the germline V gene (reference sequence). The CDR3 has 14 amino acids. CDR3 DNA: TGTGCCAGTAGTATGTCGGGCGACCTAACGGTGCAGTTCTTC. Encoded protein: CASSMSGDLTVQFF.

J is TRBJ2-3 and V is TRBV9, with TRBD2 identical over 7 bases. V shed 3 bases and J 0 bases; nucleotides not matched to a gene: 7. Looked up from germline, CDR1 is SGDLS and CDR2 is YYNGEE. CDR3 size: 16 residues. CDR3 nucleotides: TGTGCCAGCAGCGCCGCTAGCGGACCTAGCACAGATACGCAGTATTTT. Translated, it gives CASSAASGPSTDTQYF.

J is TRBJ1-2 and V is TRBV30, with D perhaps TRBD1 (6 bases). CDR1 is GTSNPN and CDR2 is SVGIG in the germline V gene (reference sequence). The CDR3 length is 12 residues. Trimming took off 4 bases at V and 6 bases at J, with 12 bases between the two ends. In nucleotides, the CDR3 is TGTGCCTGGACAGGGGCAATAGATGGCTACACCTTC. Protein: CAWTGAIDGYTF.

This clone was observed a few times. The V and J genes are TRBV7-2 and TRBJ1-6; perhaps TRBD1 as D (5 bases). The germline CDR1 and CDR2 sequences are SGHTA and FQGNSA. This CDR3 comprises 14 residues. Trimming removed 4 bases at V and 9 bases at J, with 13 bases between. The CDR3 DNA reads as TGTGCCAGCAGCTCGGGACGGAAGCCTTCACCCCTCCACTTT. Its translation: CASSSGRKPSPLHF.

The rearrangement joins TRBV5-4 to TRBJ2-1; D is ambiguous. V lost 0 bases and J lost 0, with 7 bases in between. Germline loops: CDR1 SGHNT, CDR2 YYREEE (reference sequence). The CDR3 loop spans 15 amino acids. The CDR3 loop is CASSLDASSYNEQFF. The DNA of the CDR3 is TGTGCCAGCAGCTTGGATGCAAGCTCCTACAATGAGCAGTTCTTC.

The rearrangement links TRBV15 to TRBJ2-1, with 11 bases aligning to TRBD1. The CDR3 has 14 amino acids. CDR1 and CDR2 from the germline V gene are LNHNV and YYDKDF (reference sequence). The V segment lost 8 bases and the J segment 3 bases; nucleotides outside the gene matches: 3. In nucleotides, the CDR3 is TGTGCCACCCGGACAGGGGGCAGCTACAATGAGCAGTTCTTC. It yields the protein CATRTGGSYNEQFF. The full variable domain, its missing parts supplied by reference TRBV15 and TRBJ2-1, is DAMVIQNPRYQVTQFGKPVTLSCSQTLNHNVMYWYQQKSSQAPKLLFHYYDKDFNNEADTPDNFQSRRPNTSFCFLDIRSPGLGDTAMYLCATRTGGSYNEQFFGPGTRLTVL.

There are a few counts of this clone. The chain carries TRBV4-1 and TRBJ2-3; no clear D. Trimming left V 3 bases short and J 0 bases short, with 16 bases between. CDR1 and CDR2 (germline): MGHRA, YSYEKL. This CDR3 has 17 amino acids. The CDR3 region has the DNA TGCGCCAGCAGCCAGATTCACAGACCATCTAGCACAGATACGCAGTATTTT. It encodes CASSQIHRPSSTDTQYF.

This clone was detected a few times. V is TRBV28 and J is TRBJ2-4; the D gene is possibly TRBD2 (7 bases). Looked up from germline, CDR1 is MDHEN and CDR2 is SYDVKM. This CDR3 contains 14 residues. The V end lost 6 bases, the J end lost 5 bases, and 14 bases lay between the germline ends. CDR3 nucleotides: TGTGCCAGCAGCCAAGGGGGGGAGGAAAACATTCAGTACTTC. It codes for CASSQGGEENIQYF.

V is TRBV29-1 and J is TRBJ2-1, with D unresolved. Germline V gene data show CDR1 as SQVTM and CDR2 as ANQGSEA. The V end lost 7 bases, the J end lost 6 bases, and 16 bases lay between the germline ends. The CDR3 is 13 amino acids. The CDR3 region is CSAAPELSNEQFF. The CDR3, as DNA: TGCAGCGCCGCTCCCGAGTTATCCAATGAGCAGTTCTTC.

The V gene is TRBV7-2, the J gene TRBJ1-1, with unresolved D. This CDR3 is built from 14 residues. Germline V CDR1 and CDR2: SGHTA, FQGNSA. V dropped 3 bases and J dropped 1 base, with 9 bases sitting between them. CDR3 nucleotides: TGTGCCAGCAGCTTGGGCCCAGCGAACACTGAAGCTTTCTTT. Encoded protein: CASSLGPANTEAFF.

This clone showed up just a few times. V and J are TRBV4-2 and TRBJ2-4; D is perhaps TRBD2 (6 bases). Germline CDR1 and CDR2: LGHNA and YNFKEQ. Trimming pared 1 base from V and 8 bases from J, leaving 6 bases between. The CDR3 is 12 amino acids. The DNA for the CDR3 is TGTGCCAGCAGCCAAGGGGAGGACATTCAGTACTTC. This gives the protein CASSQGEDIQYF.

This sequence joins TRBV7-2 and TRBJ2-7; D is ambiguous. Germline V gene sequence: CDR1 SGHTA, CDR2 FQGNSA. The CDR3 extends over 13 amino acids. Trimming removed 4 bases from V and 6 bases from J, with 13 bases in between. CDR3 region: CASSYRVRSEQYF. The CDR3 DNA reads TGTGCCAGCAGCTACCGAGTTAGGAGCGAGCAGTACTTC.

The CDR3 loop is CASSLDLGQATYEQYF. Written as DNA, the CDR3 is TGTGCCAGCAGCTTAGATCTGGGACAGGCGACCTACGAGCAGTACTTC. V and J are TRBV7-9 and TRBJ2-7; 8 bases are shared with TRBD1. The CDR3 spans 16 residues. In germline, CDR1 is SEHNR, CDR2 FQNEAQ (reference sequence). V gave up 1 base and J gave up 2 bases; unmatched junction bases: 7. The full variable domain, its missing parts supplied by reference TRBV7-9 and TRBJ2-7, is DTGVSQNPRHKITKRGQNVTFRCDPISEHNRLYWYRQTLGQGPEFLTYFQNEAQLEKSRLLSDRFSAERPKGSFSTLEIQRTEQGDSAMYLCASSLDLGQATYEQYFGPGTRLTVT.

The chain recombines TRBV18 with TRBJ2-7, with 15 bases that match TRBD2. From germline, CDR1 is KGHSH and CDR2 LQKENI. V was clipped by 0 bases and J by 2 bases; unmatched bases: 2. The length of the CDR3 is 17 residues. The CDR3 nucleotides are TGTGCCAGCTCACCACCTGGACTAGCGGGGGGGCCCTACGAGCAGTACTTC. Translating it yields CASSPPGLAGGPYEQYF. Drawing the rest from reference TRBV18 and TRBJ2-7, the complete variable domain is NAGVMQNPRHLVRRRGQEARLRCSPMKGHSHVYWYRQLPEEGLKFMVYLQKENIIDESGMPKERFSAEFPKEGPSILRIQQVVRGDSAAYFCASSPPGLAGGPYEQYFGPGTRLTVT.

This clone is a singleton in its sample. The chain carries TRBV4-3 and TRBJ2-5; tentative D call: TRBD1 (6 bases). V dropped 5 bases and J dropped 4 bases, with 14 bases sitting between them. Germline-derived CDR1 and CDR2 are LGHNA and YSLEER. The CDR3 is 14 amino acids. CDR3 sequence (DNA): TGCGCCAGCAGCGTACAGGGACGAGGAGAGACCCAGTACTTC. It translates to CASSVQGRGETQYF.

This chain links TRBV30 with TRBJ2-5; D gene uncertain. Germline V gene lookup returns CDR1 GTSNPN and CDR2 SVGIG (reference sequence). Deletions cut 0 bases from V and 2 bases from J, with 13 bases between. This CDR3 region has 15 residues. CDR3: CAWSVLPATQETQYF. CDR3 DNA: TGTGCCTGGAGTGTCTTACCGGCCACACAAGAGACCCAGTACTTC.

The rearrangement uses TRBV5-6 and TRBJ2-5; D uncertain. Germline V gives CDR1 SGHDT, CDR2 YYEEEE. The ends were cut back, 0 bases at V and 5 bases at J, with 5 bases in the middle. There are 12 residues in the CDR3. The CDR3 DNA reads as TGTGCCAGCAGCTTGGATTGGGAGACCCAGTACTTC. Encoded protein: CASSLDWETQYF.

The J gene is TRBJ1-2, the V gene TRBV9; D may be TRBD1 (6 bases). Per the germline V gene, CDR1 is SGDLS and CDR2 is YYNGEE. V was shortened by 0 bases and J by 4 bases, with 16 bases between the two germline ends. The CDR3 totals 16 residues. As DNA, the CDR3 is TGTGCCAGCAGCGTAGCAAAGGGGGGCCGTGGCTATGGCTACACCTTC. It encodes CASSVAKGGRGYGYTF.

This clone was counted only a few times. The chain employs TRBV18 and TRBJ2-5, with 9 bases that match TRBD2. V was clipped by 3 bases and J by 4 bases; unmatched bases: 6. This CDR3 spans 15 amino acids. CDR1 and CDR2 from the germline V gene are KGHSH and LQKENI. This CDR3 is CASSPNGAGGETQYF. Written as DNA, the CDR3 is TGTGCCAGCTCACCGAACGGAGCGGGAGGAGAGACCCAGTACTTC.

The chain is built from TRBV18 and TRBJ1-2; D might be TRBD1 (6 bases). CDR1 and CDR2 (germline): KGHSH, LQKENI. Trimming cost V 6 bases and J 3 bases, with 20 bases left between them. This CDR3 has 16 amino acids. CDR3: CASSLGTPYRDYGYTF. The CDR3 DNA reads as TGTGCCAGCTCCCTGGGGACACCTTATCGGGACTATGGCTACACCTTC.

This clone came up a few times. This chain links TRBV7-2 with TRBJ2-1; D unclear. Looked up from germline, CDR1 is SGHTA and CDR2 is FQGNSA. The length of the CDR3 is 11 residues. The V end was cut by 4 bases, the J end by 10 bases, with 8 bases between. In DNA, the CDR3 is TGTGCCAGCAGCTCAGCTTGGGAGCAGTTCTTC. Its protein is CASSSAWEQFF.

This rearrangement joins TRBV27 to TRBJ2-5, with 9 bases that match TRBD2. The germline V gene encodes CDR1 MNHEY and CDR2 SMNVEV (reference sequence). CDR3 length: 15 amino acids. V lost 3 bases and J lost 3; bases outside the gene matches: 5. Here the CDR3 reads CASSFLAGSKETQYF. CDR3 in DNA: TGTGCCAGCAGTTTTCTAGCGGGATCTAAAGAGACCCAGTACTTC.

This clone occurred a few times. The genes are TRBV23-1 and TRBJ2-1, with 7 bases lining up with TRBD1. TRBV23-1 is an ORF, and what it does is uncertain. V dropped 4 bases and J dropped 0; count of bases not matched to a gene: 9. The CDR3 runs 17 residues. As DNA, the CDR3 is TGCGCCAGCAGTCCGGTCCACCGGGACAGCTCCTACAATGAGCAGTTCTTC. This codes for CASSPVHRDSSYNEQFF.

The genes are TRBV9 and TRBJ2-7; no reliable D call. The CDR3 has 14 residues. Trimming cost V 0 bases and J 2 bases, with 9 bases left between them. The germline V gene has CDR1 SGDLS and CDR2 YYNGEE. The chain's CDR3 is CASSVGPSAYEQYF. The CDR3 coding sequence is TGTGCCAGCAGCGTAGGACCCTCAGCCTACGAGCAGTACTTC.

The rearrangement uses TRBV11-2 and TRBJ2-7; 10 bases are shared with TRBD2. Germline V lookup: CDR1 SGHAT, CDR2 FQNNGV. The V segment lost 4 bases and the J segment 2 bases; nucleotides outside the gene matches: 14. The CDR3 totals 18 residues. As DNA, the CDR3 is TGTGCCAGCAGCTCCCTCTACAAGCGGGAGGGCCATCCCTACGAGCAGTACTTC. The encoded protein is CASSSLYKREGHPYEQYF.